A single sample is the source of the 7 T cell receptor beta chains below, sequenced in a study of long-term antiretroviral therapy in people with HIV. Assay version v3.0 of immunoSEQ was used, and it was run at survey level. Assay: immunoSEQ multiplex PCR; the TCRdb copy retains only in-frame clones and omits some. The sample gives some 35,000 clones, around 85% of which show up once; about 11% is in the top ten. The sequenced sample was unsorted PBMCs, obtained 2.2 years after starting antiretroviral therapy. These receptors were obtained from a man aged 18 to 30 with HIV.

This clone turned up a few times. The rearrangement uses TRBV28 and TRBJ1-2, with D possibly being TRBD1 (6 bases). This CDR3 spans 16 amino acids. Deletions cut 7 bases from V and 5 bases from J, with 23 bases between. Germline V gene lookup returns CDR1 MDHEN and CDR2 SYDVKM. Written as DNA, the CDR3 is TGTGCCAGCACCCTAGGGGGGAACCGCCTCCGTTATGGCTACACCTTC. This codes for CASTLGGNRLRYGYTF.

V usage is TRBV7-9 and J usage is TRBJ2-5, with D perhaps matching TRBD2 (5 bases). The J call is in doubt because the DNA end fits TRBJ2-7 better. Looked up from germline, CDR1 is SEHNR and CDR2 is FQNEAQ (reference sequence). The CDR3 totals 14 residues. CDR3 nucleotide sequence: TGTGCCAGCAGCAAAACCCTGGGGAGCTACGAGCAGTACTTC. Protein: CASSKTLGSYEQYF.

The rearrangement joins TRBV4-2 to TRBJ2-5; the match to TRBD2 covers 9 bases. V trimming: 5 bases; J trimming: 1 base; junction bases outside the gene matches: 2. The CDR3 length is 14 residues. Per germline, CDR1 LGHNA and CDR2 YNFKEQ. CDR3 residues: CASSVTSGQETQYF. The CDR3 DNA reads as TGTGCCAGCAGCGTGACTAGCGGCCAAGAGACCCAGTACTTC.

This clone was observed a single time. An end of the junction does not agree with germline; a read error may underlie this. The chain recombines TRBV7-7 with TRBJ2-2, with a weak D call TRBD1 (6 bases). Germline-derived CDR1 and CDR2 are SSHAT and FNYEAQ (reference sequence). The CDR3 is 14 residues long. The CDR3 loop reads CASSLARGTGELFF. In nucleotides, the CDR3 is TGTGCTAGCAGCTTAGCCAGGGGAACCGGGGAGCTGTTTTTT.

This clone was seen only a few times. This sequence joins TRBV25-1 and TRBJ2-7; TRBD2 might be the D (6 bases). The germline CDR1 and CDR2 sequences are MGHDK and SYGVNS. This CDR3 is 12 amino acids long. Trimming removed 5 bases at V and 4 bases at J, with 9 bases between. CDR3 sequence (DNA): TGTGCCAGCAGTACTGGGACTTACGAGCAGTACTTC. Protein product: CASSTGTYEQYF.

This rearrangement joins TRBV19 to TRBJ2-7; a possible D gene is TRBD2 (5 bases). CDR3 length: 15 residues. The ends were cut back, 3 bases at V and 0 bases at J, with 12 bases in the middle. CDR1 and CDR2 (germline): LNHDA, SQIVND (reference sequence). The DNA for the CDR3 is TGTGCCAGTAGTATGCTCAGCGGCAGCTCCTACGAGCAGTACTTC. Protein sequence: CASSMLSGSSYEQYF.

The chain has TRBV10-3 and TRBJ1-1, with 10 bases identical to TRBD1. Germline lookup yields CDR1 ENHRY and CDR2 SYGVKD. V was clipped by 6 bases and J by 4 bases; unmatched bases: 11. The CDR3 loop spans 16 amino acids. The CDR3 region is CAIRVGTGDRSTEAFF. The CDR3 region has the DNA TGTGCCATCAGGGTCGGGACAGGGGATAGGAGCACTGAAGCTTTCTTT.